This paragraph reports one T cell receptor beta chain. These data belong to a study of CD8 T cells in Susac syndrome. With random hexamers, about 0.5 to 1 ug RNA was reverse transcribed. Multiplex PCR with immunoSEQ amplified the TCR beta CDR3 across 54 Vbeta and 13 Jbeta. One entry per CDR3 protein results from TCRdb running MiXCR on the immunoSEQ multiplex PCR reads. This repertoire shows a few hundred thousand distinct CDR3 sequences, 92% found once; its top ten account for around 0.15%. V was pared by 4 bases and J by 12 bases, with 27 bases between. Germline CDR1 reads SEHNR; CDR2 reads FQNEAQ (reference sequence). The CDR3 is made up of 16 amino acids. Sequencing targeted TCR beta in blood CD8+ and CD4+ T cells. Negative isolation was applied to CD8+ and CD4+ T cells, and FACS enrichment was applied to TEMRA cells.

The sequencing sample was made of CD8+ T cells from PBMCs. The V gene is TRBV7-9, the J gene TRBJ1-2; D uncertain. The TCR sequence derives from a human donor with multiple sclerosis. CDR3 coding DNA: TGTGCCAGCAGCTCCGCCTATCGTCGAGAAGGACGGTCGCACACCTTC. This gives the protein CASSSAYRREGRSHTF.